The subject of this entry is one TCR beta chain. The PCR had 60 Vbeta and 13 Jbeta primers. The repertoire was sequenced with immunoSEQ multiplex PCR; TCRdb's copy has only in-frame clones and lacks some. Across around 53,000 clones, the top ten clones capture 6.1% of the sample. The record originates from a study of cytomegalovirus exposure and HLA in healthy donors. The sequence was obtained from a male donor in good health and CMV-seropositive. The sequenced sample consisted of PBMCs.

The CDR3 DNA is TGTGCCAGCAGCCTAGGGACAGGGGATGGCTACACCTTC. Protein product: CASSLGTGDGYTF. The gene calls are TRBV7-3 and TRBJ1-2; 10 nucleotides align to TRBD1. J was trimmed by 6 bases and V by 5 bases; bases with no gene match: 3. From germline, CDR1 is SGHTA and CDR2 FQGTGA. This CDR3 is 13 amino acids long.